This TCR beta chain is from a study of blood T cells in healthy people across ages. Background on the study: Template switching recovered approximately one barcoded beta molecule for every two T cells. General study findings and limits: Diversity figures derived from one million T cells were judged to underestimate the true value. While age rose, TCR beta diversity per million T cells dropped in a roughly linear way.

With respect to this clonotype: Its antigen is unknown.

A second PCR of about 7 to 12 cycles used a sample-barcoded 5' primer and a J-beta primer mix. MiXCR, run by TCRdb on the 5' RACE reads, gives a single entry per CDR3 protein. This table holds about 690,000 distinct CDR3 sequences, 35% to 50% found once. This receptor was identified in an elderly man in good health. The sample taken for sequencing was blood.

The CDR3 DNA reads as TGCGCCAGCAGCCTTAACGTAGACAGGTTCTCTAGCGCAGATACGCAGTATTTT. Its protein is CASSLNVDRFSSADTQYF. The chain carries TRBV4-3 and TRBJ2-3, with D perhaps assigned TRBD1 or TRBD2 (6 bases each). The CDR3 totals 18 residues. Germline V CDR1 and CDR2: LGHNA, YSLEER. Trimming cost V 4 bases and J 4 bases, with 24 bases left between them.